This T cell receptor (beta chain) was sequenced for a study of blood T cells in healthy people across ages. This clonotype has only a few counts. The antigen remains unidentified. It was with a sample-barcoded 5' primer and a J-beta primer mix that a second PCR of roughly 6 to 12 cycles was run. TCRdb re-called the 5' RACE reads with MiXCR, one entry per CDR3 protein. Here the sample spans about 900,000 distinct CDR3 sequences, roughly 43% being singletons. The CDR3 covers 13 residues. CDR1 MDHEN and CDR2 SYDVKM come from the germline V gene. Trimming cost V 8 bases and J 13 bases; bases outside gene matches: 13. Regarding the study as a whole: While age rose, TCR beta diversity per million T cells dropped in a roughly linear way.

A minimum of 7 million PBMCs was isolated per sample. The J gene is TRBJ2-4, the V gene TRBV28; 8 nucleotides agree with TRBD2. The source of this sequence is a man under 40 in good health. The specimen sequenced was blood. The chain's CDR3 is CASSGGISEEQYF. In DNA, the CDR3 is TGTGCCAGCTCGGGGGGGATTTCTGAGGAGCAGTACTTC.